The subject of this entry is one T cell receptor (beta chain). Its matching antigen is unknown. The data derive from a study of blood T cells in healthy people across ages. General study results and limits: Naive CD4+ cell counts and diversity both ran higher in long-lived than in aged donors. The study found TCR beta diversity correlated strongly with naive T cell percentage.

Primers used in a second PCR of roughly 6 to 11 cycles were a sample-barcoded 5' primer and a J-beta primer mix. A tag from a template-switch adaptor with 12 random nucleotides marked each cDNA molecule. Paired-end reads containing CDR3 totaled no fewer than 3 million for each sample. TCRdb re-called the 5' RACE reads with MiXCR, one entry per CDR3 protein. The sample contains approximately 830,000 distinct CDR3 sequences, around 62% of which appear only once. CDR3 length: 15 amino acids. The trim removed 3 bases at V and 8 bases at J, leaving 8 bases unmatched. Germline values: CDR1 MNHNS, CDR2 SASEGT.

The receptor's source is a young man in good health. V and J are TRBV6-1 and TRBJ1-4; 8 bases agree with TRBD1. Sequenced: blood. The CDR3 region has the DNA TGTGCCAGCAGTGAGATTCAGGGGGCCGGAGAAAAACTGTTTTTT. Residues: CASSEIQGAGEKLFF.